These 20 T cell receptor beta chains share one sample of origin, sequenced in a study of human T cells and chemical hapten exposure. The time point was: pre-sensitization, week 0. Described treatment: therapeutic diphenylcyclopropenone sensitization with weekly scalp DPC. TCRdb recomputed calls from the RACE reads with MiXCR, one row per CDR3 protein. The sample yields fewer than 150,000 distinct CDR3 sequences, less than 15% seen once. The material sequenced was whole blood, taken in connection with sensitization to the hapten diphenylcyclopropenone (DPC). These TCRs come from a woman aged 18-29 years with alopecia areata. Some clones in this sample may be carry-over from other donors' samples.

This chain links TRBV12-3 or TRBV12-4 with TRBJ1-6; 7 bases map to TRBD1. The CDR3 is 15 residues long. J lost 4 bases, V lost 3 bases, and 3 bases had no gene match. The CDR3 bases are TGTGCCAGCAGTTTTGGACAGGATTATAATTCACCCCTCCACTTT. As protein: CASSFGQDYNSPLHF.

V and J are TRBV5-4 and TRBJ1-6; TRBD1 matches at 8 bases. The junction had 6 bases not matched to a gene; V was cut back by 6 bases and J by 7 bases. The CDR3 extends over 14 amino acids. CDR1 SGHNT and CDR2 YYREEE come from the germline V gene (reference sequence). CDR3 DNA sequence: TGTGCCAGCACTCTGACAGGGGTCAATTCACCCCTCCACTTT. Amino acid sequence: CASTLTGVNSPLHF.

As to this clonotype: A read error may produce the germline difference seen at one junction end. The CDR3 loop is CTSSATAGTGSTDTQYF. CDR3 in DNA: TGCACCAGCAGCGCGACGGCCGGGACAGGAAGCACAGATACGCAGTATTTT. The V call is TRBV5-1, the J call TRBJ2-3, with 8 positions matching TRBD1. In germline, CDR1 is SGHRS, CDR2 YFSETQ. The CDR3 extends over 17 amino acids.

This clonotype was observed a handful of times. The chain uses TRBV11-2 and TRBJ2-2, with TRBD1 matching 11 bases. After removal of 5 bases from V and 5 bases from J, the junction contained 1 base not matched to a gene. The germline CDR1 and CDR2 sequences are SGHAT and FQNNGV. There are 14 residues in the CDR3. CDR3 coding DNA: TGTGCCAGCAGCCGGGACAGGGGGACCGGGGAGCTGTTTTTT. It yields the protein CASSRDRGTGELFF.

V gene TRBV4-2 combines with J gene TRBJ2-7, with 9 bases fitting TRBD1. Trimming took 0 bases from V and 4 from J; bases not matched to a gene: 1. The germline gives CDR1 LGHNA, CDR2 YNFKEQ. This CDR3 is 14 amino acids long. In DNA, the CDR3 is TGTGCCAGCAGCCAAGATGGGACAGGGTACGAGCAGTACTTC. It translates to CASSQDGTGYEQYF.

At least ten counts were recorded for this clonotype. This chain uses TRBV21-1 with TRBJ1-5. TRBV21-1 is marked as a pseudogene. The length of the CDR3 is 19 residues. CDR3 amino acids: CASSKDPVPGDGCNQPQHF. In nucleotides, the CDR3 is TGTGCCAGCAGCAAAGATCCAGTCCCGGGGGATGGTTGCAATCAGCCCCAGCATTTT.

This clonotype has a count of ten or more. This chain connects TRBV11-3 to TRBJ1-1, with D possibly being TRBD1 (6 bases). CDR3 length: 13 residues. Trimming left V 3 bases short and J 1 base short, with 6 bases between. CDR1 and CDR2 from the germline V gene are SGHNT and YENEEA. The CDR3 is CASSFRGNTEAFF. DNA for the CDR3: TGTGCCAGCAGCTTCAGGGGGAACACTGAAGCTTTCTTT. The variable domain in full, with the rest retrieved from reference TRBV11-3 and TRBJ1-1, is EAGVVQSPRYKIIEKKQPVAFWCNPISGHNTLYWYLQNLGQGPELLIRYENEEAVDDSQLPKDRFSAERLKGVDSTLKIQPAELGDSAVYLCASSFRGNTEAFFGQGTRLTVV.

The CDR3 loop reads CAWGISGGAWEQYF. The CDR3 region has the DNA TGTGCCTGGGGAATTAGCGGGGGGGCCTGGGAGCAGTACTTC. The V gene is TRBV30, the J gene TRBJ2-7, with 11 bases that match TRBD2. Germline V gene sequence: CDR1 GTSNPN, CDR2 SVGIG (reference sequence). V lost 5 bases to trimming and J lost 7 bases; unmatched junction nucleotides: 10. This CDR3 has 14 amino acids.

This clonotype occurred a few times. The V gene is TRBV12-3 or TRBV12-4, the J gene TRBJ1-4; no definite D call. The CDR3 is 13 amino acids. The V end lost 5 bases, the J end lost 8 bases, and 12 bases lay between the germline ends. CDR3 sequence: CASSRSNGEKLFF. The CDR3 DNA reads TGTGCCAGCAGTCGAAGCAACGGGGAAAAACTGTTTTTT.

The chain has TRBV7-8 and TRBJ2-7, with unresolved D. The V and J ends lost 1 base and 0 bases respectively, with 4 bases between them. This CDR3 is 13 amino acids long. Per the germline V gene, CDR1 is SGHVS and CDR2 is FQNEAQ. The DNA for the CDR3 is TGTGCCAGCAGCTTAGACAGCTCCTACGAGCAGTACTTC. Protein product: CASSLDSSYEQYF. Filled out from reference TRBV7-8 and TRBJ2-7, the complete variable domain reads GAGVSQSPRYKVAKRGQDVALRCDPISGHVSLFWYQQALGQGPEFLTYFQNEAQLDKSGLPSDRFFAERPEGSVSTLKIQRTQQEDSAVYLCASSLDSSYEQYFGPGTRLTVT.

This chain joins TRBV5-1 and TRBJ1-4, with no clear D. The germline V gene has CDR1 SGHRS and CDR2 YFSETQ. V lost 2 bases and J lost 8, with 13 bases in between. The CDR3 contains 14 residues. The CDR3 sequence: CASSFREVGEKLFF. The CDR3 DNA reads TGCGCCAGCAGCTTTCGTGAGGTCGGCGAAAAACTGTTTTTT.

The rearrangement links TRBV5-8 to TRBJ2-1, with TRBD1 as a possible D gene (6 bases). This CDR3 spans 15 amino acids. The V gene lost 4 bases and the J gene lost 1 base, with 12 bases spanning the gap. Germline CDR1 SGHTS, CDR2 YDEGEE. CDR3 nucleotides: TGTGCCAGCAGCCTGCTTGGGACATCCTACAATGAGCAGTTCTTC. Translating gives CASSLLGTSYNEQFF.

A few counts support this clonotype. This chain connects TRBV6-2 or TRBV6-3 to TRBJ2-7; TRBD2 matches 10 bases. V was pared by 7 bases and J by 3 bases, with 6 bases of the junction left unmatched. CDR1 and CDR2 from the germline V gene are MNHEY and SVGEGT. This CDR3 has 14 amino acids. CDR3 sequence (DNA): TGTGCCAGCACCATAGCGGGGGGCTACTACGAGCAGTACTTC. Encoded protein: CASTIAGGYYEQYF.

The chain has TRBV13 and TRBJ1-3; 7 nucleotides agree with TRBD1. Germline CDR1 is PRHDT and CDR2 is FYEKMQ (reference sequence). The CDR3 covers 16 residues. Trimming removed 4 bases from V and 2 bases from J; junction bases left unmatched: 8. CDR3 sequence: CASSSTQGGTGNTIYF. In DNA form, the CDR3 reads TGTGCCAGCAGCTCAACGCAGGGGGGTACTGGAAACACCATATATTTT.

This clonotype was picked up many times. The rearrangement joins TRBV5-4 to TRBJ2-2; D is possibly TRBD2 (6 bases). Germline CDR1 SGHNT, CDR2 YYREEE (reference sequence). Trimming shortened V by 4 bases and J by 6 bases, and 13 bases separated the two germline ends. The CDR3 sequence is 14 residues long. The CDR3, as DNA: TGTGCCAGCAGCCCCTGGGACTCGGCCGGGGAGCTGTTTTTT. The encoded protein is CASSPWDSAGELFF.

This clonotype was picked up many times. V and J are TRBV19 and TRBJ2-1; TRBD2 aligns across 8 bases. V shed 3 bases, J shed 8 bases, and the junction held 9 bases outside the gene matches. There are 15 residues in the CDR3. CDR1 and CDR2 from the germline V gene are LNHDA and SQIVND (reference sequence). CDR3 sequence reads: CASSIFASGFYEQFF. The CDR3 nucleotides read TGTGCCAGTAGTATTTTCGCTAGCGGGTTCTATGAGCAGTTCTTC.

This clonotype was counted ten times or more. The CDR3 bases are TGTGCCATCAGTGAGTCGATCAAGGGCCGCGAGCAGTACTTC. The encoded protein is CAISESIKGREQYF. The chain links TRBV10-3 to TRBJ2-7; D is unresolved. Trimming left V 0 bases short and J 6 bases short, with 12 bases between. The CDR3 totals 14 residues. Germline V lookup: CDR1 ENHRY, CDR2 SYGVKD.

This clonotype was seen ten or more times. This rearrangement joins TRBV7-9 to TRBJ2-7; 8 bases agree with TRBD1. Trimming removed 5 bases from V and 4 bases from J; junction bases left unmatched: 4. CDR3 size: 13 residues. Germline V gene lookup returns CDR1 SEHNR and CDR2 FQNEAQ (reference sequence). CDR3 coding DNA: TGTGCCAGCAGCCCCAGACAGGGGTACGAGCAGTACTTC. It codes for CASSPRQGYEQYF.

The chain has TRBV6-2 or TRBV6-3 and TRBJ2-7; perhaps TRBD2 as D (5 bases). CDR1 and CDR2 from the germline V gene are MNHEY and SVGEGT. V lost 2 bases and J 2 bases, leaving 10 bases between the germline ends. This CDR3 has 14 amino acids. The CDR3 nucleotides read TGTGCCAGCAGTTACCGGGGTTTGCCCTACGAGCAGTACTTC. Amino acid sequence: CASSYRGLPYEQYF.

The V and J genes are TRBV11-2 and TRBJ2-3; D unresolved. Trimming removed 2 bases at V and 2 bases at J, with 8 bases between. The germline V gene has CDR1 SGHAT and CDR2 FQNNGV. The CDR3 sequence is 14 residues long. The CDR3 coding sequence is TGTGCCAGCAGCTTACAGACCTTCACAGATACGCAGTATTTT. This codes for CASSLQTFTDTQYF. Together with reference TRBV11-2 and TRBJ2-3, the CDR3 gives the full variable domain: EAGVAQSPRYKIIEKRQSVAFWCNPISGHATLYWYQQILGQGPKLLIQFQNNGVVDDSQLPKDRFSAERLKGVDSTLKIQPAKLEDSAVYLCASSLQTFTDTQYFGPGTRLTVL.